What follows describes a single TCR beta chain. Its antigen is not known. This sample is part of a study of CD8 T cells in ankylosing spondylitis. Notes on the study in general: In synovial fluid and blood from reactive arthritis, some motif variants were previously reported.

TCRdb redid the calling of the 5' RACE reads with MiXCR, one entry per CDR3 protein. The sample includes about 240,000 distinct CDR3 sequences, approximately 7.6% of them seen just once. The material sequenced was blood, either unsorted or a sorted T cell fraction (not recorded which). The clonotype comes from a female donor with ankylosing spondylitis or in good health (not recorded which).

The CDR3 here is CATSRRFTSGVSYEQYF. The CDR3 nucleotides are TGTGCCACTTCTAGGAGGTTTACTAGCGGGGTCTCCTACGAGCAGTACTTC. The chain is built from TRBV19 and TRBJ2-7; 10 positions agree with TRBD2. The CDR3 is 17 amino acids. V trimming: 10 bases; J trimming: 0 bases; junction bases outside the gene matches: 15. Germline CDR1 LNHDA, CDR2 SQIVND (reference sequence).